This passage covers 24 T cell receptor beta chains from one sample sequenced in a study of T cell responses to AZD1222 COVID-19 vaccine. The method was immunoSEQ multiplex PCR; TCRdb's version includes in-frame clones alone and lacks a portion of them. The data show about 150,000 clones, with around 88% seen just once and 0.85% to 1.1% held by the top ten. The input for sequencing was peripheral blood, taken 28 days after the second AZD1222 dose. These receptors were taken from an adult who received the AZD1222 COVID-19 vaccine.

The CDR3 bases are TGCGCCAGCAGCTTGGGCCAGGGGGTTGGGCACGAGCAGTACTTC. Translated: CASSLGQGVGHEQYF. The chain links TRBV5-1 to TRBJ2-7; 7 bases fit TRBD1. V lost 0 bases and J lost 5; bases outside the gene matches: 8. The CDR3 is 15 residues long. Germline V gene data show CDR1 as SGHRS and CDR2 as YFSETQ.

V is TRBV12-3 or TRBV12-4 and J is TRBJ2-1, with D uncertain. The CDR3 consists of 12 residues. Trimming took 7 bases from V and 1 from J, leaving 5 bases between them. CDR3 sequence: CASTSSYNEQFF. Written as DNA, the CDR3 is TGTGCCAGCACGTCGTCCTACAATGAGCAGTTCTTC.

On this clone: One junction end does not reproduce the germline sequence, and a read error may be involved. The chain has TRBV3-1 (or the pseudogene TRBV3-2) and TRBJ2-5, with D possibly matching TRBD2 (6 bases). From germline, CDR1 is LGHDT and CDR2 YNNKEL (reference sequence). The CDR3 is 13 amino acids. CDR3 protein: CASSQGPGLPHHF. CDR3 DNA: TGTGCCAGCAGCCAAGGCCCGGGACTGCCACACCACTTC.

The V and J genes are TRBV3-1 (or the pseudogene TRBV3-2) and TRBJ2-7, with D perhaps TRBD1 or TRBD2 (7 bases each). The CDR3 runs to 15 residues. Looked up from germline, CDR1 is LGHDT and CDR2 is YNNKEL (reference sequence). V lost 2 bases and J lost 2, with 13 bases in between. CDR3 residues: CASSQIPGGAYEQYF. The CDR3 DNA sequence: TGTGCCAGCAGCCAAATTCCAGGGGGGGCCTACGAGCAGTACTTC.

The DNA for the CDR3 is TGTGCCAGCCTGGACAGGGGGGAGACCCAGTACTTC. Its protein product is CASLDRGETQYF. The V gene is TRBV6-5, the J gene TRBJ2-5; TRBD1 matches 10 bases. CDR3 length equals 12 residues. Germline V lookup: CDR1 MNHEY, CDR2 SVGAGI. The V and J ends lost 8 bases and 5 bases, in that order; junction bases with no gene match: 2.

The rearrangement uses TRBV7-9 and TRBJ1-2; D remains ambiguous. Germline assignment: CDR1 SEHNR and CDR2 FQNEAQ (reference sequence). Trimming shortened V by 4 bases and J by 10 bases, and 16 bases separated the two germline ends. This CDR3 comprises 13 residues. CDR3 loop: CASSYGRALNYTF. In DNA, the CDR3 is TGTGCCAGCAGCTATGGACGGGCCCTTAACTACACCTTC.

The V gene is TRBV28, the J gene TRBJ1-5; TRBD1 matches at 10 bases. V trimming: 6 bases; J trimming: 4 bases; junction bases outside the gene matches: 6. CDR3 length: 15 amino acids. Per the germline V gene, CDR1 is MDHEN and CDR2 is SYDVKM. CDR3 nucleotide sequence: TGTGCCAGCAGATGGACAGGGGGTAGGAATCAGCCCCAGCATTTT. It specifies CASRWTGGRNQPQHF.

The chain uses TRBV6-5 and TRBJ1-1; D is possibly TRBD1 (6 bases). Trimming cost V 8 bases and J 2 bases, with 15 bases left between them. Germline CDR1 MNHEY, CDR2 SVGAGI. The CDR3 spans 14 residues. This chain's CDR3 is CASLDSSRNTEAFF. CDR3 coding DNA: TGTGCCAGCTTGGACAGCTCCCGAAACACTGAAGCTTTCTTT.

The V gene is TRBV10-1, the J gene TRBJ2-7, with 9 bases identical to TRBD1. J gave up 0 bases and V 6 bases, and 6 bases lay outside the gene matches. CDR1 WNHNN and CDR2 SYGVQD come from the germline V gene (reference sequence). The CDR3 runs to 15 residues. CDR3 protein: CASSRGDRDSYEQYF. Written as DNA, the CDR3 is TGCGCCAGCAGCAGGGGGGACAGGGACTCCTACGAGCAGTACTTC.

This clone was seen a handful of times. The rearrangement uses TRBV3-1 (or the pseudogene TRBV3-2) and TRBJ1-4; unclear D gene. The germline gives CDR1 LGHDT, CDR2 YNNKEL (reference sequence). Deletions cut 1 base from V and 3 bases from J, with 9 bases between. The CDR3 has 15 amino acids. The CDR3 loop reads CASSQVLGSNEKLFF. Here the CDR3 DNA reads TGTGCCAGCAGCCAAGTTTTGGGTTCTAATGAAAAACTGTTTTTT.

A few counts support this clone. V is TRBV4-1 and J is TRBJ1-6; D not resolved. In germline, CDR1 is MGHRA, CDR2 YSYEKL. Trimming removed 10 bases at V and 4 bases at J, with 17 bases between. CDR3 length: 15 residues. CDR3 amino acids: CAIREEGRYNSPLHF. In DNA form, the CDR3 reads TGCGCCATCCGCGAGGAGGGAAGGTATAATTCACCCCTCCACTTT.

V gene TRBV18 combines with J gene TRBJ2-7, with 8 bases aligning to TRBD1. The germline gives CDR1 KGHSH, CDR2 LQKENI. With V trimmed by 5 bases and J by 5 bases, 5 bases remained unmatched. This CDR3 comprises 13 residues. The CDR3 protein is CASSEAGGHEQYF. CDR3 nucleotides: TGTGCCAGCTCAGAGGCAGGGGGCCACGAGCAGTACTTC.

This chain connects TRBV7-9 to TRBJ2-7, with no clear D. The germline CDR1 and CDR2 sequences are SEHNR and FQNEAQ (reference sequence). This CDR3 is 14 amino acids long. Trimming cost V 0 bases and J 2 bases, with 8 bases left between them. Here the CDR3 reads CASSLAEDPYEQYF. In DNA form, the CDR3 reads TGTGCCAGCAGCTTAGCTGAGGACCCCTACGAGCAGTACTTC.

V and J are TRBV5-1 and TRBJ2-3; D unclear. CDR3 length: 15 amino acids. The germline CDR1 and CDR2 sequences are SGHRS and YFSETQ. The V end was cut by 4 bases, the J end by 2 bases, with 14 bases between. DNA of the CDR3: TGCGCCAGCAGCGCGGACCGCCACCACACAGATACGCAGTATTTT. It translates to CASSADRHHTDTQYF.

The rearrangement joins TRBV15 to TRBJ2-1, with D unclear. Germline CDR1 is LNHNV and CDR2 is YYDKDF (reference sequence). The V end lost 0 bases, the J end lost 12 bases, and 18 bases lay between the germline ends. This CDR3 region has 15 residues. DNA of the CDR3: TGTGCCACCAGCAGAGATTCCGCGGCCCTCCAACGGCAGTTCTTC. Translated, it gives CATSRDSAALQRQFF.

The chain uses TRBV5-5 and TRBJ2-5; 11 bases fit TRBD2. V lost 2 bases, J lost 2 bases, and 5 bases stayed unmatched. Germline CDR1 SGHKS, CDR2 YYEKEE (reference sequence). There are 16 residues in the CDR3. The CDR3 spells CASSLPGLAVQETQYF. The CDR3, as DNA: TGTGCCAGCAGCTTACCGGGACTAGCGGTACAAGAGACCCAGTACTTC.

The chain has TRBV5-4 and TRBJ2-7; D is possibly TRBD1 (5 bases). The CDR3 is 15 residues long. V was pared by 0 bases and J by 4 bases, with 14 bases between. CDR1 is SGHNT and CDR2 is YYREEE in the germline V gene (reference sequence). The CDR3: CASSLGQGNWYEQYF. The CDR3 region has the DNA TGTGCCAGCAGCTTGGGGCAGGGTAACTGGTACGAGCAGTACTTC.

The chain couples TRBV5-4 to TRBJ2-2; a possible D gene is TRBD2 (6 bases). V lost 5 bases to trimming and J lost 6 bases, with 17 bases between them. The CDR3 contains 15 residues. Germline CDR1 is SGHNT and CDR2 is YYREEE (reference sequence). For the CDR3, the DNA is TGTGCCAGCAGATATGGGACTCCCTCGGCCGGGGAGCTGTTTTTT. Translation gives CASRYGTPSAGELFF.

V gene TRBV27 combines with J gene TRBJ2-3; D uncertain. The CDR3 sequence is 12 residues long. V lost 5 bases and J 3 bases, leaving 6 bases between the germline ends. Germline CDR1 MNHEY, CDR2 SMNVEV (reference sequence). The CDR3 sequence: CASSTNTDTQYF. CDR3 bases: TGTGCCAGCAGTACTAATACAGATACGCAGTATTTT.

The CDR3 spells CASTGVDTQYF. The DNA for the CDR3 is TGCGCCAGCACAGGGGTAGATACGCAGTATTTT. The chain uses TRBV10-2 and TRBJ2-3; D might be TRBD1 (6 bases). Trimming pared 7 bases from V and 5 bases from J, leaving 7 bases between. Per the germline V gene, CDR1 is WSHSY and CDR2 is SAAADI. This CDR3 region has 11 residues.

This clone was seen once. The V call is TRBV12-3 or TRBV12-4, the J call TRBJ1-1; D not resolved. The CDR3 length is 13 residues. The V and J ends lost 2 bases and 0 bases respectively, with 4 bases between them. CDR3 residues: CASSLIMNTEAFF. For the CDR3, the DNA is TGTGCCAGCAGTTTAATCATGAACACTGAAGCTTTCTTT.

The V and J genes are TRBV6-6 and TRBJ2-7, with a possible D match to TRBD1 (6 bases). The CDR3 extends over 17 amino acids. V dropped 5 bases and J dropped 0 bases, with 20 bases sitting between them. Looked up from germline, CDR1 is MNHNY and CDR2 is SVGAGI (reference sequence). For the CDR3, the DNA is TGTGCCAGCAGTCCCACCTCTGACAGGAGAGGCTCCTACGAGCAGTACTTC. It yields the protein CASSPTSDRRGSYEQYF.

This clone was seen once. The rearrangement links TRBV18 to TRBJ2-7, with a weak D call TRBD1 (5 bases). This CDR3 region has 15 residues. Germline V gene sequence: CDR1 KGHSH, CDR2 LQKENI. Trimming stripped 3 bases from V and 1 base from J, with 13 bases between. The CDR3 region has the DNA TGTGCCAGCTCACCTCTCTTCGCAGGGTCCTACGAGCAGTACTTC. It yields the protein CASSPLFAGSYEQYF.

V gene TRBV5-6 combines with J gene TRBJ2-1; unclear D gene. Germline V CDR1 and CDR2: SGHDT, YYEEEE. This CDR3 has 12 amino acids. The V end lost 3 bases, the J end lost 10 bases, and 11 bases lay between the germline ends. DNA of the CDR3: TGTGCCAGCAGCTCTTACCGGCGGGAGCAGTTCTTC. Translation: CASSSYRREQFF.